This TCR beta chain was profiled in a study of blood T cell repertoires in COVID-19. Study overall: The samples span acute and convalescent COVID-19 from the United States, Italy and Spain. The cDNA or gDNA used as material had been derived from T cells, B-cell-depleted T cells, or PBMCs.

Per the study methods: Reference gene primers were amplified, and this amplification served to estimate nucleated cell counts. The method was immunoSEQ multiplex PCR; TCRdb's version includes in-frame clones alone and lacks a portion of them. V, J and clone size derive from that table, while D and trimming were established from the DNA sequence. The sample shows 170,000 or so clones, about 86% of them seen only once. This CDR3 has 15 residues. CDR1 and CDR2 (germline): MNHEY, SMNVEV (reference sequence). V lost 6 bases and J lost 2; bases outside the gene matches: 9. The chain is built from TRBV27 and TRBJ2-5, with 7 bases lining up with TRBD1. This TCR derives from a man aged 45-65 years with active or convalescent COVID-19. Sequencing was performed on peripheral blood. The CDR3 region is CASSRTRDRQETQYF. The CDR3 DNA follows: TGTGCCAGCAGCAGGACCAGGGACAGACAAGAGACCCAGTACTTC.